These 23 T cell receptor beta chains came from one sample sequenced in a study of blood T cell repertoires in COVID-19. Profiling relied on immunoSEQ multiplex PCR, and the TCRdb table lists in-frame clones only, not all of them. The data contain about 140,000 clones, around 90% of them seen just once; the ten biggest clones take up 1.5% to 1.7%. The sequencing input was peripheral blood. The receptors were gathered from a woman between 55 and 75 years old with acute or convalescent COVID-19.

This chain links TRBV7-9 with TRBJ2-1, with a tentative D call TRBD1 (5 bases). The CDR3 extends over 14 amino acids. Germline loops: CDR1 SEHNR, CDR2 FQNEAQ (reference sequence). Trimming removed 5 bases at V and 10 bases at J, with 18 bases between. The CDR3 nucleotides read TGTGCCAGCAGCACCAGGGTCTCCTCCCTCGAGCAGTTCTTC. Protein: CASSTRVSSLEQFF.

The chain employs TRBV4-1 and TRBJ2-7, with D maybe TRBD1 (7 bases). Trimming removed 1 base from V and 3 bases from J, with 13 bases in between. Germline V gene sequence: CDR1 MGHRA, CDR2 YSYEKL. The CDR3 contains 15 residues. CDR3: CASSQGQGGLYEQYF. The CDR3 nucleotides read TGCGCCAGCAGCCAAGGTCAGGGGGGTCTCTACGAGCAGTACTTC.

CDR3 amino acids: CASSPRDRDNYEQYF. The CDR3 DNA follows: TGTGCCAGCAGCCCCCGGGACAGGGATAACTACGAGCAGTACTTC. The chain has TRBV5-8 and TRBJ2-7, with 9 bases that match TRBD1. The CDR3 is 15 amino acids. V trimming: 4 bases; J trimming: 3 bases; junction bases outside the gene matches: 8. Germline CDR1 reads SGHTS; CDR2 reads YDEGEE.

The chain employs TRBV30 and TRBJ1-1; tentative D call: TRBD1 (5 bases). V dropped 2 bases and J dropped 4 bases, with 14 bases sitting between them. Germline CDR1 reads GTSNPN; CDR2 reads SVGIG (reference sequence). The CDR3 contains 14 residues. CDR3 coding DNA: TGTGCCTGGAGTCGGTTAACCGGGGGCACTGAAGCTTTCTTT. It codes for CAWSRLTGGTEAFF.

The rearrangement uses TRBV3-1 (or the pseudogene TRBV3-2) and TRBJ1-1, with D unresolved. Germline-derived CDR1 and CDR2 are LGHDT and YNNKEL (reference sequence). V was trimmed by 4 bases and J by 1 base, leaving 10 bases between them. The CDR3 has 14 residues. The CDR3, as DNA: TGTGCCAGCAGCCTCATCCCCCAGAACACTGAAGCTTTCTTT. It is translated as CASSLIPQNTEAFF.

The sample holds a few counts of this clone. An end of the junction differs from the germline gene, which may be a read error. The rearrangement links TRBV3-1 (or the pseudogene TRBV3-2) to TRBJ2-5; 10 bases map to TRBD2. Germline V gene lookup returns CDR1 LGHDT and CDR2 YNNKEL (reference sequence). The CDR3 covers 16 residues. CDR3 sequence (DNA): TGTGCCAGCAACCAAAGAGGGGTAGCGGGGGGAGAGACCCAGTACTTC. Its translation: CASNQRGVAGGETQYF.

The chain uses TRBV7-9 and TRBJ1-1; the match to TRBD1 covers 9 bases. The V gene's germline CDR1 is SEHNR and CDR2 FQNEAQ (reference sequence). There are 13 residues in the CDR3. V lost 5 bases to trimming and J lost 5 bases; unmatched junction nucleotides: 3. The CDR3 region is CASSLGQGTEAFF. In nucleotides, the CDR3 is TGTGCCAGCAGCCTGGGACAGGGAACTGAAGCTTTCTTT.

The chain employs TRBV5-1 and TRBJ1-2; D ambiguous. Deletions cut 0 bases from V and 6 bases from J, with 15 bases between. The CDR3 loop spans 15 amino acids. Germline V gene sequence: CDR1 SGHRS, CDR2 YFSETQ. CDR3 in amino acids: CASSLATIRGDGYTF. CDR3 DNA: TGCGCCAGCAGCTTGGCTACGATCCGCGGGGATGGCTACACCTTC.

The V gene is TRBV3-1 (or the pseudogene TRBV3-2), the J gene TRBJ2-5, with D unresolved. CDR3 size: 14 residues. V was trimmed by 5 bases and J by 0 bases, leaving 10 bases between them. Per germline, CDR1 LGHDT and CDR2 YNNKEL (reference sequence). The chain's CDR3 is CASSTRSNQETQYF. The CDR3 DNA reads TGTGCCAGCAGCACCAGGTCGAACCAAGAGACCCAGTACTTC.

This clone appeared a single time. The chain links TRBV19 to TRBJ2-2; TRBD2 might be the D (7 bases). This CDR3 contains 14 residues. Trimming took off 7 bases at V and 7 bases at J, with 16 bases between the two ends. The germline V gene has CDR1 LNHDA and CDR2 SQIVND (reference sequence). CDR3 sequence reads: CASNGGPAGGELFF. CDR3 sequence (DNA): TGTGCCAGTAACGGGGGGCCCGCCGGCGGGGAGCTGTTTTTT.

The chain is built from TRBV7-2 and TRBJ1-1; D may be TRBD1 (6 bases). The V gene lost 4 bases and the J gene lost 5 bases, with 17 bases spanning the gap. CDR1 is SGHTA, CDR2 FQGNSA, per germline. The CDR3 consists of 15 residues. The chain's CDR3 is CASSSNRGARTEAFF. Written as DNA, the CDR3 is TGTGCCAGCAGCTCAAATCGGGGGGCACGGACTGAAGCTTTCTTT.

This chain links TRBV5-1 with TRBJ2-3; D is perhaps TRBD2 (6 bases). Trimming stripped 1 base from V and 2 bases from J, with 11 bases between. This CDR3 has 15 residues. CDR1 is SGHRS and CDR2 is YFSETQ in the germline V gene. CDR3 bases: TGCGCCAGCAGCTTGAATAGCGGATACACAGATACGCAGTATTTT. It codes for CASSLNSGYTDTQYF.

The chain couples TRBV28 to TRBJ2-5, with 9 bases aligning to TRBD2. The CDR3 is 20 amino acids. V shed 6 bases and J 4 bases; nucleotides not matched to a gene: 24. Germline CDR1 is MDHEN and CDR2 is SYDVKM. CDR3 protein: CASSSTRPVGSRGGRETQYF. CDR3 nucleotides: TGTGCCAGCAGCAGTACCCGGCCAGTTGGATCGCGGGGGGGCCGAGAGACCCAGTACTTC.

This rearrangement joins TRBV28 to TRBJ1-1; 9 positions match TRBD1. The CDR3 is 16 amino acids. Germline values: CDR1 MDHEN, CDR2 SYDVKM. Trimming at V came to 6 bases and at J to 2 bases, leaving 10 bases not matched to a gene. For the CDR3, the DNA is TGTGCCAGCAGGGCAGTACAGGGGGCGGGTAACACTGAAGCTTTCTTT. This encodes CASRAVQGAGNTEAFF.

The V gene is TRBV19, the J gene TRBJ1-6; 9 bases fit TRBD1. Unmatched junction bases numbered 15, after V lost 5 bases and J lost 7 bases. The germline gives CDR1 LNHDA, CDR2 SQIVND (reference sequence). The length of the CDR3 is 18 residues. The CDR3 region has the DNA TGTGCCAGTAGTCTATACCAAGTACAGGGGGCGGGCAATTCACCCCTCCACTTT. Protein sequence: CASSLYQVQGAGNSPLHF.

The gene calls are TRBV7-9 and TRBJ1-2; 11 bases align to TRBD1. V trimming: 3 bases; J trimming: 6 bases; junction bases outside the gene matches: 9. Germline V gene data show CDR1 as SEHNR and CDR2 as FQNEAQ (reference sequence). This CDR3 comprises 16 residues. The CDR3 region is CASSFLPGQGVNGYTF. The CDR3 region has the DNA TGTGCCAGCAGCTTCCTTCCGGGACAGGGGGTAAATGGCTACACCTTC.

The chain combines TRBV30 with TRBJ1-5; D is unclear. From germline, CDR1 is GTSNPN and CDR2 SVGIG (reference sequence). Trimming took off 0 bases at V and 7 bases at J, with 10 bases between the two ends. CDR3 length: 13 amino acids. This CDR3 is CAWSVLGNQPQHF. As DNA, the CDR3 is TGTGCCTGGAGTGTACTCGGGAACCAGCCCCAGCATTTT.

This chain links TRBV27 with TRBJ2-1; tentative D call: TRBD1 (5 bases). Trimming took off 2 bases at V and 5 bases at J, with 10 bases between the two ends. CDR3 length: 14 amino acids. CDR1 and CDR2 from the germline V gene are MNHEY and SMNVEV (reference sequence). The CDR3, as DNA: TGTGCCAGCAGTTTAATTGGACACGACAATGAGCAGTTCTTC. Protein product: CASSLIGHDNEQFF.

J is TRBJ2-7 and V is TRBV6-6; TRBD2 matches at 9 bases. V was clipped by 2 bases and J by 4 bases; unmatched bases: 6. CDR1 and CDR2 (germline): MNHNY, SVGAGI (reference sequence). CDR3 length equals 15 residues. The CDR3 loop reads CASSYGGGASYEQYF. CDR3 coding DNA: TGTGCCAGCAGTTACGGCGGGGGGGCCTCTTACGAGCAGTACTTC.

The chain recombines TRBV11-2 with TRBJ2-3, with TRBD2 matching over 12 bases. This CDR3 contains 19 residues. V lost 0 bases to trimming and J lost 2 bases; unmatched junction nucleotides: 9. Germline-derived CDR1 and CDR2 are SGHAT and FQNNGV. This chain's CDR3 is CASSLELAGGPMDTDTQYF. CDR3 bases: TGTGCCAGCAGCTTAGAACTAGCGGGGGGCCCTATGGACACAGATACGCAGTATTTT.

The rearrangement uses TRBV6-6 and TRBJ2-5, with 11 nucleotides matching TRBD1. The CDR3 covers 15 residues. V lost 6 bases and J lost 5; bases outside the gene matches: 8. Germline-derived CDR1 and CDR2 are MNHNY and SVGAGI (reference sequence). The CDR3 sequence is CASSLGQGASETQYF. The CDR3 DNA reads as TGTGCCAGCAGCCTTGGACAGGGGGCTTCTGAGACCCAGTACTTC.

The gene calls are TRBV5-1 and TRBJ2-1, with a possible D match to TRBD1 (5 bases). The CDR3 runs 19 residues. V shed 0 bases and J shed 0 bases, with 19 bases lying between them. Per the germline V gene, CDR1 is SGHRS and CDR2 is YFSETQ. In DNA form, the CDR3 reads TGCGCCAGCAGCTTGGCCGACACAGGCGGCCGGAGCTCCTACAATGAGCAGTTCTTC. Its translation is CASSLADTGGRSSYNEQFF.

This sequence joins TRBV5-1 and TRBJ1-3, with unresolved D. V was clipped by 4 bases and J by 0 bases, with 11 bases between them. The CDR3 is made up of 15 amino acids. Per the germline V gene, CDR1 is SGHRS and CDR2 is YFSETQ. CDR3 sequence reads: CASSESGDSGNTIYF. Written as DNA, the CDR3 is TGCGCCAGCAGCGAATCCGGGGACTCTGGAAACACCATATATTTT.